What follows are 20 T cell receptor beta chains derived from one specimen sequenced in a study of shared clonotypes between healthy human individuals (dated by TCRdb to 2018 to 2021). For the CD8 naive samples, CD45RO-negative cells were positively selected for CCR7, yielding a CD45RA+CCR7+ population from which TemRA cells were excluded. Library preparation used the immunoSEQ multiplex PCR assay. TCRdb carries this immuneACCESS record with in-frame sequences only. Its versions omit some clonotypes, under half of them owing to an unresolved V gene in the studies checked, with the rest unexplained. For this sample the table gives fewer than 800,000 clones, of which 92% were detected only once. 24% of the sample is in the top ten clones. The sequencing input was naive CD8+ T cells sorted from blood. Sample cell subset or site, as interpreted from the label and publication: CD45RA+CCR7+. The source of these receptors is a man aged 25-40 years in good health.

The chain uses TRBV4-3 and TRBJ1-5; the D is unclear. Trimming took 4 bases from V and 0 from J, leaving 10 bases between them. The CDR3 covers 15 residues. The V gene's germline CDR1 is LGHNA and CDR2 YSLEER. This CDR3 reads CASSPVPGSNQPQHF. CDR3 DNA sequence: TGCGCCAGCAGCCCCGTTCCGGGTAGCAATCAGCCCCAGCATTTT.

The genes are TRBV6-6 and TRBJ2-5; D assignment may be TRBD1 or TRBD2 (6 bases each). Germline CDR1 is MNHNY and CDR2 is SVGAGI (reference sequence). The CDR3 sequence is 15 residues long. V was clipped by 5 bases and J by 3 bases, with 16 bases between them. CDR3 nucleotides: TGTGCCAGCAGTAGGGACGGGGGCTATGAAGAGACCCAGTACTTC. Protein product: CASSRDGGYEETQYF.

V is TRBV13 and J is TRBJ1-1; TRBD1 aligns across 7 bases. Trimming at V came to 1 base and at J to 3 bases, leaving 8 bases not matched to a gene. The CDR3 is 16 residues long. The germline V gene has CDR1 PRHDT and CDR2 FYEKMQ (reference sequence). The CDR3, as DNA: TGTGCCAGCAGCTTAGATCTACAGGGGACGGACACTGAAGCTTTCTTT. Its protein product is CASSLDLQGTDTEAFF.

The rearrangement uses TRBV5-1 and TRBJ2-7, with TRBD1 matching over 7 bases. V lost 4 bases, J lost 0 bases, and 10 bases stayed unmatched. The CDR3 has 16 amino acids. The germline V gene encodes CDR1 SGHRS and CDR2 YFSETQ. The CDR3 DNA follows: TGCGCCAGCAGCACTAACAGGGGCCGTCACTCCTACGAGCAGTACTTC. Residues: CASSTNRGRHSYEQYF.

This CDR3 is CASSYDGSPNHGYTF. The CDR3 DNA is TGTGCCAGCAGCTACGACGGATCCCCAAATCATGGCTACACCTTC. The chain joins TRBV11-1 to TRBJ1-2; no reliable D call. Per the germline V gene, CDR1 is SGHAT and CDR2 is FQDESV (reference sequence). The CDR3 consists of 15 residues. Trimming took 4 bases from V and 6 from J, leaving 18 bases between them.

The V gene is TRBV6-6, the J gene TRBJ2-7, with D perhaps matching TRBD1 (6 bases). The CDR3 length is 14 residues. Trimming took 0 bases from V and 2 from J, leaving 8 bases between them. The germline gives CDR1 MNHNY, CDR2 SVGAGI (reference sequence). The CDR3 spells CASSYSTGTYEQYF. DNA for the CDR3: TGTGCCAGCAGTTACTCGACAGGTACCTACGAGCAGTACTTC.

V and J are TRBV2 and TRBJ2-1, with 14 bases aligning to TRBD2. Trimming cost V 7 bases and J 3 bases; bases outside gene matches: 11. The V gene's germline CDR1 is SNHLY and CDR2 FYNNEI. This CDR3 has 18 amino acids. CDR3 protein: CASKPGTSGRRGYNEQFF. The CDR3 DNA sequence: TGTGCCAGCAAGCCTGGGACTAGCGGGAGACGTGGCTACAATGAGCAGTTCTTC.

The chain is built from TRBV29-1 and TRBJ2-3; TRBD2 matches 8 bases. The CDR3 length is 15 residues. Germline V lookup: CDR1 SQVTM, CDR2 ANQGSEA. V dropped 6 bases and J dropped 0; count of bases not matched to a gene: 8. The DNA for the CDR3 is TGCAGCGTGGACTTTAGCGGGGATAGCACAGATACGCAGTATTTT. This gives the protein CSVDFSGDSTDTQYF.

The CDR3 here is CARSFNSASGRNEQFF. Written as DNA, the CDR3 is TGTGCCAGAAGCTTTAATTCGGCTAGCGGCCGCAATGAGCAGTTCTTC. The chain joins TRBV5-3 to TRBJ2-1, with TRBD2 matching over 7 bases. TRBV5-3 is known as an ORF, though its function is uncertain. The CDR3 has 16 residues. The J segment lost 6 bases and the V segment lost 2 bases, leaving 11 bases of the junction unmatched.

This chain uses TRBV9 with TRBJ1-3; 7 bases are a match to TRBD1. V trimming: 4 bases; J trimming: 1 base; junction bases outside the gene matches: 5. This CDR3 comprises 15 residues. The germline gives CDR1 SGDLS, CDR2 YYNGEE. As DNA, the CDR3 is TGTGCCAGCAGCCCCGACAGGGCTTCTGGAAACACCATATATTTT. It encodes CASSPDRASGNTIYF.

This clone occurred once. The gene calls are TRBV14 and TRBJ1-5; D uncertain. The length of the CDR3 is 14 residues. V was cut by 0 bases and J by 3 bases, with 6 bases left in between. Germline CDR1 and CDR2: SGHDN and FVKESK. The CDR3 protein is CASSQEGFNQPQHF. The CDR3 DNA is TGTGCCAGCAGCCAAGAAGGTTTCAATCAGCCCCAGCATTTT.

This chain's CDR3 is CASSDGGQGVRNTEAFF. In DNA, the CDR3 is TGTGCCAGCAGCGATGGGGGACAGGGGGTCAGGAACACTGAAGCTTTCTTT. The chain links TRBV9 to TRBJ1-1, with TRBD1 matching 11 bases. The germline V gene encodes CDR1 SGDLS and CDR2 YYNGEE. Trimming took 3 bases from V and 1 from J; bases not matched to a gene: 8. The CDR3 spans 17 residues.

The gene calls are TRBV19 and TRBJ2-1; 8 bases line up with TRBD2. Trimming took 11 bases from V and 7 from J; bases not matched to a gene: 7. The CDR3 totals 12 residues. Germline assignment: CDR1 LNHDA and CDR2 SQIVND (reference sequence). CDR3 nucleotides: TGTGCCGCGGGGGGACTCCTTAATGAGCAGTTCTTC. Residues: CAAGGLLNEQFF.

V is TRBV5-4 and J is TRBJ2-7; 8 bases match TRBD2. V shed 3 bases and J 1 base; nucleotides not matched to a gene: 0. The CDR3 length is 13 residues. CDR1 SGHNT and CDR2 YYREEE come from the germline V gene (reference sequence). CDR3 sequence reads: CASSSGGSYEQYF. CDR3 in DNA: TGTGCCAGCAGCTCGGGGGGGTCCTACGAGCAGTACTTC.

V gene TRBV2 combines with J gene TRBJ2-5; 11 positions match TRBD2. This CDR3 is 14 amino acids long. Germline V gene sequence: CDR1 SNHLY, CDR2 FYNNEI. After removal of 7 bases from V and 5 bases from J, the junction contained 6 bases not matched to a gene. The CDR3 sequence is CASTTLAGDETQYF. The DNA of the CDR3 is TGTGCCAGCACTACACTAGCGGGAGATGAGACCCAGTACTTC.

V is TRBV6-5 and J is TRBJ2-4, with 9 bases identical to TRBD2. Germline V lookup: CDR1 MNHEY, CDR2 SVGAGI. This CDR3 has 13 residues. The trim removed 2 bases at V and 7 bases at J, leaving 0 bases unmatched. CDR3 amino acids: CASSYTSGNIQYF. For the CDR3, the DNA is TGTGCCAGCAGTTACACTAGCGGGAACATTCAGTACTTC.

The gene calls are TRBV7-2 and TRBJ2-1; 15 bases line up with TRBD2. Per germline, CDR1 SGHTA and CDR2 FQGNSA. Trimming cost V 2 bases and J 7 bases; bases outside gene matches: 3. The CDR3 consists of 16 residues. In DNA, the CDR3 is TGTGCCAGCAGCTTATGGGGGACTAGCGGGAGGAATGAGCAGTTCTTC. This encodes CASSLWGTSGRNEQFF.

The chain combines TRBV18 with TRBJ2-3, with D perhaps given as TRBD1 or TRBD2 (5 bases each). There are 18 residues in the CDR3. CDR1 KGHSH and CDR2 LQKENI come from the germline V gene. V was cut by 3 bases and J by 0 bases, with 19 bases left in between. CDR3 sequence (DNA): TGTGCCAGCTCACCGCTTACAGGTCGGGGACCTAGCACAGATACGCAGTATTTT. Translation gives CASSPLTGRGPSTDTQYF.

This clone was detected only once. The V and J genes are TRBV2 and TRBJ1-2, with 9 bases lining up with TRBD1. The CDR3 spans 11 residues. V shed 11 bases and J 6 bases; nucleotides not matched to a gene: 4. CDR1 is SNHLY, CDR2 FYNNEI, per germline. The CDR3 reads CAVRDRDGYTF. CDR3 nucleotide sequence: TGTGCCGTCAGGGACAGGGATGGCTACACCTTC.

The chain has TRBV5-4 and TRBJ2-7, with TRBD2 identical over 9 bases. The V gene end was trimmed by 4 bases and the J gene end by 0 bases; junction bases not matched to a gene: 11. Looked up from germline, CDR1 is SGHNT and CDR2 is YYREEE (reference sequence). The CDR3 contains 17 residues. CDR3 loop: CASSPGGLADSSYEQYF. The CDR3 DNA reads as TGTGCCAGCAGCCCGGGGGGACTAGCAGATAGCTCCTACGAGCAGTACTTC.